This is a list of T cell receptor beta chains from one sample in a study of early T cells in non-severe SARS-CoV-2 infection. TCRdb analysed the 5' RACE reads with MiXCR anew, one entry per CDR3 protein. This sample has approximately 35,000 distinct CDR3 sequences, with around 5.8% found just once. Sequenced material: whole blood. These receptor sequences come from an adult who was a healthcare worker with PCR-confirmed SARS-CoV-2 infection or an uninfected control (not recorded which). The CDR3 runs from the conserved cysteine through the conserved F or W. Fields, in order: D gene, clone size, V gene, J gene, CDR3 DNA, CDR3 protein. A D gene is named only where the DNA matches it firmly. Size is omitted from some rows. Given values are once, few, many or a class for expanded clones.

D gene: TRBD2; clone size: many; V gene: TRBV20-1; J gene: TRBJ2-5; CDR3 DNA: TGCAGTGCTAGAGCGGAGAGGCTAGCGGGAGTAGAGACCCAGTACTTC; CDR3 protein: CSARAERLAGVETQYF
D gene: -; clone size: many; V gene: TRBV6-5; J gene: TRBJ2-3; CDR3 DNA: TGTGCCAGCAGTTCCCCGGGACAAGATATGGATACGCAGTATTTT; CDR3 protein: CASSSPGQDMDTQYF
D gene: -; clone size: many; V gene: TRBV20-1; J gene: TRBJ1-5; CDR3 DNA: TGCAGTGCTAACGACGGAGGACGGGCCCAGCATTTT; CDR3 protein: CSANDGGRAQHF
D gene: -; clone size: many; V gene: TRBV11-2; J gene: TRBJ2-3; CDR3 DNA: TGTGCCAGCAGCTTAGATCATGCGGGACTGGGCACAGATACGCAGTATTTT; CDR3 protein: CASSLDHAGLGTDTQYF
D gene: TRBD1; clone size: many; V gene: TRBV7-9; J gene: TRBJ1-4; CDR3 DNA: TGTGCCAGCAGCCAAGCCGGGACAGCTAATGAAAAACTGTTTTTT; CDR3 protein: CASSQAGTANEKLFF
D gene: -; clone size: many; V gene: TRBV7-9; J gene: TRBJ2-1; CDR3 DNA: TGTGCCAGCAGCTTAGGGCTAGCTGGGGTTAGGGACAATGAGCAGTTCTTC; CDR3 protein: CASSLGLAGVRDNEQFF
D gene: TRBD1; clone size: few; V gene: TRBV6-5; J gene: TRBJ2-7; CDR3 DNA: TGTGCCAGCAGTTACTCGGGACAGGGAGGCGAGCAGTACTTC; CDR3 protein: CASSYSGQGGEQYF
D gene: -; clone size: few; V gene: TRBV7-2; J gene: TRBJ2-1; CDR3 DNA: TGTGCCAGCAGCCCTGGGCCCGATCAGTTCTTC; CDR3 protein: CASSPGPDQFF
D gene: -; clone size: -; V gene: TRBV20-1; J gene: TRBJ2-3; CDR3 DNA: TGCAGTGCTTTTTCGAGGACAGAATTAACAGATACGCAGTATTTT; CDR3 protein: CSAFSRTELTDTQYF
D gene: -; clone size: many; V gene: TRBV20-1; J gene: TRBJ2-1; CDR3 DNA: TGCAGTCTCAGACCCAGAGAGCAGTTCTTC; CDR3 protein: CSLRPREQFF
D gene: -; clone size: -; V gene: TRBV6-2/TRBV6-3; J gene: TRBJ2-2; CDR3 DNA: TGTGCCAGCAGTTACTCCCCAGGTCAGGGCCGGGAGCTGTTTTTT; CDR3 protein: CASSYSPGQGRELFF
D gene: TRBD2; clone size: many; V gene: TRBV5-1; J gene: TRBJ2-2; CDR3 DNA: TGCGCCAGCAGCCTAGCGGGACTAAACACCGGGGAGCTGTTTTTT; CDR3 protein: CASSLAGLNTGELFF
D gene: TRBD1; clone size: many; V gene: TRBV2; J gene: TRBJ1-5; CDR3 DNA: TGTGCCAGCAGCCCCGGACAGGGCCCTCAGCCCCAGCATTTT; CDR3 protein: CASSPGQGPQPQHF
D gene: -; clone size: many; V gene: TRBV10-1; J gene: TRBJ1-5; CDR3 DNA: TGCGCCAGCAGTGAGTCGGGGGGGCGTCAGCCCCAGCATTTT; CDR3 protein: CASSESGGRQPQHF
D gene: TRBD1; clone size: -; V gene: TRBV7-2; J gene: TRBJ2-2; CDR3 DNA: TGTGCCAGCAGCTCTTTTTGGGGACAGAGGAACACCGGGGAGCTGTTTTTT; CDR3 protein: CASSSFWGQRNTGELFF
D gene: -; clone size: many; V gene: TRBV9; J gene: TRBJ2-4; CDR3 DNA: TGTGCCAGCAGCGTAGGTTACAGGGCCAAAAACATTCAGTACTTC; CDR3 protein: CASSVGYRAKNIQYF
D gene: -; clone size: many; V gene: TRBV9; J gene: TRBJ2-1; CDR3 DNA: TGTGCCAGCAGCGTAAGAGACTTGCCCAGCTCCTACAATGAGCAGTTCTTC; CDR3 protein: CASSVRDLPSSYNEQFF
D gene: -; clone size: many; V gene: TRBV6-1; J gene: TRBJ2-1; CDR3 DNA: TGTGCCAGCAGCAAGAGAGGGAATCGGAGTGGTAATGAGCAGTTCTTC; CDR3 protein: CASSKRGNRSGNEQFF